The rows below give T cell receptor beta chains drawn from one sample of a study of human T cells and chemical hapten exposure. TCRdb passed the RACE reads through MiXCR, listing each CDR3 protein once. This table has 65,000 to 85,000 distinct CDR3 sequences, 12% appearing once. The material sequenced was whole blood, taken in connection with sensitization to the hapten diphenylcyclopropenone (DPC). The receptors here all came from a woman in her sixties with alopecia areata. Some clones in this sample may be carry-over from other donors' samples. Each CDR3 is given with its conserved first and last residue.

j_gene: TRBJ1-2; v_gene: TRBV6-1; CDR3aa: CASSPRSLGHGEPNYGYTF
j_gene: TRBJ1-1; v_gene: TRBV15; CDR3aa: CATSRRDILPEAFF
j_gene: TRBJ2-4; v_gene: TRBV6-7; CDR3aa: CASTKNIQYF
j_gene: TRBJ2-5; v_gene: TRBV29-1; CDR3aa: CSARTQVQETQYF
j_gene: TRBJ1-1; v_gene: TRBV9; CDR3aa: CASGDFGAFF
j_gene: TRBJ2-7; v_gene: TRBV20-1; CDR3aa: CSARAPTGLSYEQYF
j_gene: TRBJ1-1; v_gene: TRBV5-1; CDR3aa: CASSLGGANTEAFF
j_gene: TRBJ2-3; v_gene: TRBV4-1; CDR3aa: CASSREDTQYF
j_gene: TRBJ1-3; v_gene: TRBV11-3; CDR3aa: CASSSPPPTPGQGVGNTIYF
j_gene: TRBJ2-3; v_gene: TRBV13; CDR3aa: CASSLRGGLEADTQYF
j_gene: TRBJ2-7; v_gene: TRBV3-1; CDR3aa: CASRQSGGAYEQYF
j_gene: TRBJ2-2; v_gene: TRBV24-1; CDR3aa: CATSTPTSDTGELFF
j_gene: TRBJ1-5; v_gene: TRBV20-1; CDR3aa: CSASLRGSNQPQHF
j_gene: TRBJ2-7; v_gene: TRBV5-1; CDR3aa: CASSLAERGSHYEQYF
j_gene: TRBJ1-2; v_gene: TRBV3-1; CDR3aa: CASSPTGGRNGYTF
j_gene: TRBJ2-5; v_gene: TRBV10-3; CDR3aa: CAISESGTQETQYF
j_gene: TRBJ1-5; v_gene: TRBV4-1; CDR3aa: CASSQRDYSFNQPQHF
j_gene: TRBJ1-1; v_gene: TRBV20-1; CDR3aa: CSARKRVLNTEAFF
j_gene: TRBJ1-1; v_gene: TRBV15; CDR3aa: CATSRQGSTEAFF
j_gene: TRBJ2-6; v_gene: TRBV7-8; CDR3aa: CASTPLGAGANVLTF
j_gene: TRBJ2-3; v_gene: TRBV29-1; CDR3aa: CSALAGGPADTQYF
j_gene: TRBJ2-3; v_gene: TRBV18; CDR3aa: CASSPNSGGASHTQYF
j_gene: TRBJ1-4; v_gene: TRBV6-5; CDR3aa: CANSYDGYNEKLFF
j_gene: TRBJ2-3; v_gene: TRBV7-2; CDR3aa: CASSLWDRGNIDTQYF
j_gene: TRBJ1-2; v_gene: TRBV20-1; CDR3aa: CSASYNWKKGNYGYTF
j_gene: TRBJ1-1; v_gene: TRBV10-3; CDR3aa: CAISVSWTSPNMNTEAFF
j_gene: TRBJ1-1; v_gene: TRBV2; CDR3aa: CASSAGTAKNTEAFF
j_gene: TRBJ2-3; v_gene: TRBV4-2; CDR3aa: CASSQVTAGGTSTDTQYF